This T cell receptor beta chain was recovered during a study of Ad26.COV2.S vaccination and SARS-CoV-2 variants. Study-level information: Once or twice, 56 days apart, Ad26.COV2.S was delivered intramuscularly.

The CDR3 contains 14 residues. Looked up from germline, CDR1 is SGHTA and CDR2 is FQGTGA. V dropped 8 bases and J dropped 1; count of bases not matched to a gene: 5. Treatment denoted: around 19 received Ad26.COV2.S at low or high dose, single or two shots; several received placebo; per-sample allocation not given. Samples were taken on day 63 after the first vaccine or placebo injection. This Boston cohort included adults aged 18-55 years. Generated by immunoSEQ multiplex PCR, the TCRdb table keeps only in-frame clones and is missing some. The table lists 300,000 to 350,000 clones, around four fifths of them singletons.

The sequence derives from a person between 18 and 65 years old who received the Ad26.COV2.S COVID-19 vaccine or a placebo. Source: peripheral blood, taken in a trial of Ad26.COV2.S vaccine versus placebo. The chain employs TRBV7-3 and TRBJ2-7; TRBD2 agrees at 10 bases. The CDR3 reads CASSRTSGSYEQYF. The CDR3 region has the DNA TGTGCCAGCTCTCGGACTAGCGGATCCTACGAGCAGTACTTC. The complete variable domain, with remaining parts taken from reference TRBV7-3 and TRBJ2-7, reads GAGVSQTPSNKVTEKGKYVELRCDPISGHTALYWYRQSLGQGPEFLIYFQGTGAADDSGLPNDRFFAVRPEGSVSTLKIQRTERGDSAVYLCASSRTSGSYEQYFGPGTRLTVT.